These 17 T cell receptor beta chains were sequenced from one sample in a study of OX40 agonist ivuxolimab in advanced cancers. Assay: immunoSEQ multiplex PCR; the TCRdb copy retains only in-frame clones and omits some. The data show over 70,000 clones, approximately 90% seen once. The specimen comprised CD4+ or CD8+ T cells sorted from blood, sampled in a trial of the OX40 agonist ivuxolimab. The receptors stem from an adult with an advanced solid tumor such as melanoma, head and neck, liver or kidney cancer.

In DNA, the CDR3 is TGTGCCAGCAGCGTAGCAGGCGAGACCTACAATGAGCAGTTCTTC. The encoded protein is CASSVAGETYNEQFF. V usage is TRBV9 and J usage is TRBJ2-1; no clear D gene. Germline CDR1 and CDR2: SGDLS and YYNGEE. The ends were cut back, 0 bases at V and 2 bases at J, with 9 bases in the middle. The CDR3 has 15 residues.

The chain uses TRBV7-9 and TRBJ2-7; 11 bases map to TRBD1. V shed 5 bases, J shed 7 bases, and the junction held 7 bases outside the gene matches. The CDR3 spans 14 residues. Germline CDR1 SEHNR, CDR2 FQNEAQ (reference sequence). The CDR3 region is CASSPGQGVAEQYF. CDR3 in DNA: TGTGCCAGCAGCCCGGGACAGGGGGTTGCAGAGCAGTACTTC.

The chain combines TRBV6-6 with TRBJ2-7; D is undetermined. This CDR3 spans 14 amino acids. Germline V gene lookup returns CDR1 MNHNY and CDR2 SVGAGI (reference sequence). V dropped 6 bases and J dropped 0 bases, with 12 bases sitting between them. The CDR3: CASSPLDGSYEQYF. Written as DNA, the CDR3 is TGTGCCAGCAGCCCACTTGACGGCTCCTACGAGCAGTACTTC.

This sequence joins TRBV11-3 and TRBJ2-1; D perhaps matches TRBD1 (5 bases). With 1 base removed from V and 3 bases from J, the gap between germline ends came to 7 bases. The CDR3 is 14 amino acids. CDR1 and CDR2 (germline): SGHNT, YENEEA. The CDR3 loop is CASSLGQNYNEQFF. CDR3 DNA sequence: TGTGCCAGCAGCTTAGGACAGAACTACAATGAGCAGTTCTTC.

This sequence joins TRBV5-1 and TRBJ1-4; no reliable D call. Germline V lookup: CDR1 SGHRS, CDR2 YFSETQ. V lost 2 bases and J lost 8, with 13 bases in between. The CDR3 runs to 14 residues. The CDR3 sequence is CASSFRVGREKLFF. The DNA for the CDR3 is TGCGCCAGCAGCTTCAGAGTGGGCAGAGAAAAACTGTTTTTT. The whole variable domain, remainder taken from reference TRBV5-1 and TRBJ1-4, is KAGVTQTPRYLIKTRGQQVTLSCSPISGHRSVSWYQQTPGQGLQFLFEYFSETQRNKGNFPGRFSGRQFSNSRSEMNVSTLELGDSALYLCASSFRVGREKLFFGSGTQLSVL.

V usage is TRBV10-3 and J usage is TRBJ2-3; 9 positions match TRBD1. With V trimmed by 10 bases and J by 3 bases, 11 bases remained unmatched. The CDR3 covers 15 residues. In germline, CDR1 is ENHRY, CDR2 SYGVKD. CDR3 bases: TGTGCCACCTCCCGGACAGGGGTTGAGACAGATACGCAGTATTTT. Its translation is CATSRTGVETDTQYF.

The chain has TRBV6-4 and TRBJ2-6; possible D gene TRBD2, 6 bases. Deletions cut 0 bases from V and 0 bases from J, with 6 bases between. The germline V gene has CDR1 MRHNA and CDR2 SNTAGT. This CDR3 has 16 residues. CDR3 region: CASSDSSGSGANVLTF. CDR3 bases: TGTGCCAGCAGTGACTCTAGCGGCTCTGGGGCCAACGTCCTGACTTTC.

The chain combines TRBV5-6 with TRBJ2-7; unclear D gene. The CDR3 has 13 residues. Germline V gives CDR1 SGHDT, CDR2 YYEEEE. V lost 4 bases, J lost 1 base, and 9 bases lay in between. The CDR3 DNA reads TGTGCCAGCAGCCGGCTTCTATCCTACGAGCAGTACTTC. It translates to CASSRLLSYEQYF.

The chain links TRBV10-1 to TRBJ2-3; D gene unclear. Germline V gene sequence: CDR1 WNHNN, CDR2 SYGVQD (reference sequence). V was cut by 6 bases and J by 2 bases, with 9 bases left in between. The CDR3 covers 13 residues. The CDR3 region has the DNA TGCGCCAGCAGGGATACCAACACAGATACGCAGTATTTT. Translating it yields CASRDTNTDTQYF.

This rearrangement joins TRBV4-1 to TRBJ2-1; a weak D match, TRBD1 (5 bases). V shed 0 bases and J shed 5 bases, with 17 bases lying between them. The CDR3 has 17 amino acids. Germline CDR1 is MGHRA and CDR2 is YSYEKL. The CDR3 spells CASSQDLGRVKDNEQFF. In DNA, the CDR3 is TGCGCCAGCAGCCAAGATTTGGGCAGGGTAAAAGACAATGAGCAGTTCTTC.

The chain recombines TRBV21-1 with TRBJ2-5; TRBD2 is the table's D call and was not checked against the DNA. TRBV21-1 is a known pseudogene. The CDR3 spans 15 residues. The chain's CDR3 is CASSKVGTMEETQYF. The CDR3 DNA reads as TGTGCCAGCAGCAAAGTTGGGACTATGGAAGAGACCCAGTACTTC.

The chain is built from TRBV27 and TRBJ2-2, with TRBD1 identical over 8 bases. The CDR3 is 16 amino acids. Germline V gene data show CDR1 as MNHEY and CDR2 as SMNVEV (reference sequence). Germline trimming cut 5 bases from V and 3 bases from J; bases unmatched to any gene: 8. CDR3 region: CASSPEGTGHTGELFF. CDR3 sequence (DNA): TGTGCCAGCAGTCCCGAGGGGACAGGACACACCGGGGAGCTGTTTTTT.

The J gene is TRBJ2-3, the V gene TRBV9, with D hard to call. The V end lost 4 bases, the J end lost 2 bases, and 20 bases lay between the germline ends. Germline loops: CDR1 SGDLS, CDR2 YYNGEE. CDR3 length: 17 residues. The CDR3 nucleotides read TGTGCCAGCAGCTCCCCCCGGTCTCTAGGAATCACAGATACGCAGTATTTT. This encodes CASSSPRSLGITDTQYF.

This chain uses TRBV14 with TRBJ1-1; TRBD1 is a possible D gene (5 bases). CDR1 is SGHDN, CDR2 FVKESK, per germline. V was trimmed by 4 bases and J by 0 bases, leaving 12 bases between them. The CDR3 contains 15 residues. CDR3 protein: CASSPPAGLNTEAFF. In DNA form, the CDR3 reads TGTGCCAGCAGCCCCCCGGCGGGACTGAACACTGAAGCTTTCTTT.

The chain uses TRBV5-1 and TRBJ1-1; 8 bases fit TRBD1. The ends lost 2 bases at V and 5 bases at J; junction bases unmatched: 2. The CDR3 length is 13 residues. CDR1 is SGHRS and CDR2 is YFSETQ in the germline V gene. The CDR3 DNA is TGCGCCAGCAGCTTAACAGGGGGGACTGAAGCTTTCTTT. Translating it yields CASSLTGGTEAFF.

The rearrangement uses TRBV10-3 and TRBJ2-4, with 9 bases matching TRBD1. CDR1 and CDR2 (germline): ENHRY, SYGVKD. This CDR3 has 18 amino acids. V shed 6 bases, J shed 2 bases, and the junction held 14 bases outside the gene matches. CDR3: CAIRGRDRVVGSKNIQYF. As DNA, the CDR3 is TGTGCCATCAGGGGACGGGACAGGGTTGTTGGTTCCAAAAACATTCAGTACTTC.

The rearrangement joins TRBV11-3 to TRBJ2-3; 11 positions agree with TRBD2. This CDR3 has 17 residues. Germline V gene lookup returns CDR1 SGHNT and CDR2 YENEEA. After removal of 5 bases from V and 2 bases from J, the junction contained 9 bases not matched to a gene. For the CDR3, the DNA is TGTGCCAGCAGCCCCCCTAGCGGGAGGTTATCCACAGATACGCAGTATTTT. It encodes CASSPPSGRLSTDTQYF.